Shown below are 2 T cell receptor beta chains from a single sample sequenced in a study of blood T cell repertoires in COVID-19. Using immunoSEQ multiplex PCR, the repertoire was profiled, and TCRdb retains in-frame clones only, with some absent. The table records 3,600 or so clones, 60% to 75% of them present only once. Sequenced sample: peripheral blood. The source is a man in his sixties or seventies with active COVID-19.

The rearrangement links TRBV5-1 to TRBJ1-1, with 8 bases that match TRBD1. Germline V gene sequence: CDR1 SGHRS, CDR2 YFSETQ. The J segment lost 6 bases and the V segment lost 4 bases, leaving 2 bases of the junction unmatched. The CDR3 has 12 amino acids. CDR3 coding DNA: TGCGCCAGCAGCGAGGGACAGGCTGAAGCTTTCTTT. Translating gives CASSEGQAEAFF.

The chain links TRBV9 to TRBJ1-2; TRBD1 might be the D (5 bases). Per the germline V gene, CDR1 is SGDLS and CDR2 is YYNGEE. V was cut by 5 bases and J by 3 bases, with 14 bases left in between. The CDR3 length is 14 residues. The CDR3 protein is CASSAAGGDYGYTF. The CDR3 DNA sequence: TGTGCCAGCAGTGCCGCCGGGGGGGACTATGGCTACACCTTC.